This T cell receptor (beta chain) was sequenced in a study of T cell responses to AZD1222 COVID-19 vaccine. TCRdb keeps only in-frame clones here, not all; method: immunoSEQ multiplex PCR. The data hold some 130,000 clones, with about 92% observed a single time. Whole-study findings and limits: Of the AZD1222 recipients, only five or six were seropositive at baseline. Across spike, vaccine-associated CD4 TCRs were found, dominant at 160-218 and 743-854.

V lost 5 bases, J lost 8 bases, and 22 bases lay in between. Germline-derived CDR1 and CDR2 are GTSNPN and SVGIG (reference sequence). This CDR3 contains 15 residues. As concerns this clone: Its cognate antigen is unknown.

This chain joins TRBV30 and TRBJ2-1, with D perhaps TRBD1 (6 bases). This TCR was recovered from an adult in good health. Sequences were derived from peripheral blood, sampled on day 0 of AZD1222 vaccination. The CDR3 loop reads CAWALDSYIGDEQFF. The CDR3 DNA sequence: TGTGCCTGGGCGTTGGACAGCTATATCGGGGATGAGCAGTTCTTC.